The sequence of this T cell receptor beta chain was determined in a study of identical twins listed by TCRdb under 2016. Regarding the complete study: To test whether fetal clonotypes persist, the study used deep sequencing on TCR alpha and beta repertoires from monozygotic twins, unrelated adults of various ages, and cord blood. To rule out contamination, replicate twin experiments were performed at different times with different library preparation protocols.

The study at large found these results: Abundant cord blood beta clonotypes carried fewer insertions; young adult naive repertoires showed a weaker similar trend, while memory repertoires showed none. Because the same donors could not be followed over many years, the conclusions relied on cross-sectional statistical analysis. Out-of-frame TCR alpha sequences shared between twins showed an excess of low generation-probability sequences compared with coincidental sharing between unrelated individuals. Recombination models systematically underestimated out-of-frame TCR alpha sharing in monozygotic twins but agreed with sharing between unrelated individuals. Zero-insertion analyses could be partly confounded by invariant T cells such as MAIT and iNKT, though diverse VJ usage argued against such confounding for most clonotypes. The excess sharing between twins in beta out-of-frame sequences was weaker because fewer shared sequences reduced the signal-to-noise ratio.

Only healthy Caucasian donors were included. Three unrelated non-twin adults were additionally sequenced: a male aged 18 to 29, a male aged 50 to 60 and a female aged 50 to 60. Miltenyi CD45RO+ enrichment and human naive T-cell isolation kits were used to isolate memory (CD45RO+) and naive T cells from PBMC. The sample holds many counts of this clonotype. It lacks a known antigen. No base qualities exist here, and no much larger clone lies one base off it. The library came from 5' RACE. Instrument on record: Illumina HiSeq 2000. Template switching added a universal primer binding site, and the final cDNA carried a unique molecular identifier that allowed TCR cDNA molecules to be counted accurately. Specific primers in the conserved constant-segment region were used to synthesize first-strand cDNA for the TCR alpha and beta chains. Each cDNA library was double barcoded, with a SMART-Mk sample barcode plus Illumina barcodes, to control for contamination. TruSeq adapter sequences, together with Illumina sample barcodes, were added in two successive PCR steps. Sequencing of the TCR alpha and beta cDNA libraries was done on the Illumina HiSeq platform using custom primers. Under the source paper's analysis protocol: MiGEC was used to process raw reads and extract unique molecular identifiers, and MiXCR was used to find CDR3 positions. Recombination models were inferred per individual with the repgenHMM and IGoR tools using an EM algorithm. The tcR package in R was used for shared clonotype analysis, with sharing normalized by the product of cloneset sizes. To study raw recombination free of thymic and clonal selection effects, out-of-frame nonproductive sequences were analyzed. TCRdb itself trimmed the public reads at Q25 with fastp, ran MiXCR and retained productive beta chains. When rows share a CDR3 protein, they turn into one entry using the most common DNA and genes. The V and J calls and clone size come from TCRdb's table, not from the authors' own analysis. Here the sample has roughly 710,000 distinct CDR3 sequences; 5.5% to 6.5% occur a single time. Of the sample, 1.5% to 2% falls within the top ten clones.

The CDR3 spans 11 residues, from the cysteine through the phenylalanine. Only the CDR3 part of the read is kept: 33 bases, read in frame from the first base. The germline ends are 7 bases apart after V is trimmed by 2 bases and J by 11 bases. The germline V gene specifies ENHRY as CDR1 and SYGVKD as CDR2. Sample: naive T cells sorted from blood. The cell subset or site label, read with the paper, signifies: cells isolated with a human naive T-cell isolation kit. The rearrangement joined TRBV10-3 to TRBJ2-1; the D gene remains uncertain. This TCR came from a man between 18 and 35 years old in good health. CDR3 protein: CAISETGQQFF. The sequence in DNA is TGTGCCATCAGTGAGACGGGTCAGCAGTTCTTC.